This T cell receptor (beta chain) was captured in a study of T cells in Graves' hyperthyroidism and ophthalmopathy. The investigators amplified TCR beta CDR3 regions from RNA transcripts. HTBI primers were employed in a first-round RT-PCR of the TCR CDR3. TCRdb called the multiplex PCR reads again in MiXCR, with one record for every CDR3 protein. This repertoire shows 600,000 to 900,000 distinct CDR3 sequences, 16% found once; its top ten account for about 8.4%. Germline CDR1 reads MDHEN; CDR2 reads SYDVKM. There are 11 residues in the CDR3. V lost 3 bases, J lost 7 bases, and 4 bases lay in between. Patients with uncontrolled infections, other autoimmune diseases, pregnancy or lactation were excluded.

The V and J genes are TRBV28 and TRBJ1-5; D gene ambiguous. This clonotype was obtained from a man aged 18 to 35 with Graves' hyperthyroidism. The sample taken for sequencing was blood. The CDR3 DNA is TGTGCCAGCAGTTTCGCCCAGCCCCAGCATTTT. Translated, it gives CASSFAQPQHF.